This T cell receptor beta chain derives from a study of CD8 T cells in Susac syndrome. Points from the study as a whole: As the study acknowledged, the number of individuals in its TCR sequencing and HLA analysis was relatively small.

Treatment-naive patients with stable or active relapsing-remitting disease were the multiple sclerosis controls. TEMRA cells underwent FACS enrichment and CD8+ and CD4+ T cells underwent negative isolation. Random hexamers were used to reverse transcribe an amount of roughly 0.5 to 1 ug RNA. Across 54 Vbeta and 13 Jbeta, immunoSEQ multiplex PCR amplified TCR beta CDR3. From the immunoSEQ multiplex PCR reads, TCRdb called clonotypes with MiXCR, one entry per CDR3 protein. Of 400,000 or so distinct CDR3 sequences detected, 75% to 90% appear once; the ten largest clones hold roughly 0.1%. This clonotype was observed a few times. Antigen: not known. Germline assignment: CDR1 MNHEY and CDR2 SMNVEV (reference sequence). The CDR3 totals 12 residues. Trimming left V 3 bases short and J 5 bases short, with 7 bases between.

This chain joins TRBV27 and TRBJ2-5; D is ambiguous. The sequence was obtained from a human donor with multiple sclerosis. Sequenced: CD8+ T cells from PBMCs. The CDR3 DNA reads TGTGCCAGCAGTTTGGTGGGGGAGACCCAGTACTTC. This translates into CASSLVGETQYF.